These 3 T cell receptor beta chains were all obtained from the same sample, sequenced in a study of blood T cell repertoires in COVID-19. The data were produced by immunoSEQ multiplex PCR, yet TCRdb's version contains in-frame clones alone and is incomplete. The sample includes about 210,000 clones, around 82% of them seen just once. The sequenced sample consisted of peripheral blood. These TCRs come from a woman aged 45-65 years with acute or convalescent COVID-19.

The chain is built from TRBV11-2 and TRBJ2-1; 8 bases match TRBD1. The CDR3 loop spans 16 amino acids. The germline CDR1 and CDR2 sequences are SGHAT and FQNNGV. After removal of 5 bases from V and 4 bases from J, the junction contained 10 bases not matched to a gene. Here the CDR3 DNA reads TGTGCCAGCAGCGGACGGGACAGGTGGCCTTACAATGAGCAGTTCTTC. It codes for CASSGRDRWPYNEQFF.

The CDR3 is CASSFSGNNEQFF. The CDR3, as DNA: TGTGCCAGCAGCTTTAGCGGGAACAATGAGCAGTTCTTC. This chain uses TRBV3-1 (or the pseudogene TRBV3-2) with TRBJ2-1; 8 nucleotides agree with TRBD2. This CDR3 spans 13 amino acids. Germline-derived CDR1 and CDR2 are LGHDT and YNNKEL (reference sequence). Trimming cost V 5 bases and J 5 bases; bases outside gene matches: 2.

V usage is TRBV9 and J usage is TRBJ2-7; 10 nucleotides align to TRBD1. The CDR3 sequence is 14 residues long. Germline V lookup: CDR1 SGDLS, CDR2 YYNGEE. With V trimmed by 2 bases and J by 5 bases, 4 bases remained unmatched. CDR3 sequence: CASSVSDRGNEQYF. The CDR3 bases are TGTGCCAGCAGCGTCTCGGACAGGGGGAACGAGCAGTACTTC.